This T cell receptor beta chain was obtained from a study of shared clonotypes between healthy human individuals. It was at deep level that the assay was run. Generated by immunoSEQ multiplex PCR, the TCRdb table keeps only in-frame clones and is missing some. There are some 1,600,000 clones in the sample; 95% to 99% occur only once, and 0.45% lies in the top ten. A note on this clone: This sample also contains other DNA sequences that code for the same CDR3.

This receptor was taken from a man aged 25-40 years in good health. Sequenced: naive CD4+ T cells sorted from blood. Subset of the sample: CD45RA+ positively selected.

CDR3: CASSLGGVQETQYF. The CDR3 DNA reads TGTGCCAGCAGCTTGGGTGGGGTACAAGAGACCCAGTACTTC. The chain recombines TRBV5-5 with TRBJ2-5; D ambiguous. Germline V CDR1 and CDR2: SGHKS, YYEKEE (reference sequence). This CDR3 has 14 residues. The V end was cut by 0 bases, the J end by 2 bases, with 8 bases between.